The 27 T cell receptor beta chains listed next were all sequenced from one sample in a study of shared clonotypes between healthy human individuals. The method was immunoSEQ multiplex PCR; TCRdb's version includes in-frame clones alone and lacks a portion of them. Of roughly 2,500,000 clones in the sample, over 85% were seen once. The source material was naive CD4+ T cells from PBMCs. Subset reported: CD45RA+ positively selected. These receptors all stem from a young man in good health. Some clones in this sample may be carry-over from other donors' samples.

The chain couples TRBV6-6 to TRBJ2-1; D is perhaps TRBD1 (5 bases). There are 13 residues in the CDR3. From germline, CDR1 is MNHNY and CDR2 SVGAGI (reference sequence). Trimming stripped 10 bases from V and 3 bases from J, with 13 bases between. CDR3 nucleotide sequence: TGTGCCACAAGACAGAGGAGCTACAATGAGCAGTTCTTC. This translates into CATRQRSYNEQFF.

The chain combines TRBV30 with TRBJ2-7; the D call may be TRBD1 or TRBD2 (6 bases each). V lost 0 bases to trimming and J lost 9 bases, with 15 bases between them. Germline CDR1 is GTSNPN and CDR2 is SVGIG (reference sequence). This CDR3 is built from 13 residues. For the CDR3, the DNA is TGTGCCTGGAGTGTAAGGGGGGACGGCGTGCAGTACTTC. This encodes CAWSVRGDGVQYF.

CDR3 residues: CASSLNLAGVSTDTQYF. CDR3 bases: TGTGCCAGCAGTTTAAACCTAGCGGGAGTGAGCACAGATACGCAGTATTTT. The chain uses TRBV27 and TRBJ2-3; 10 bases fit TRBD2. This CDR3 spans 17 amino acids. Germline CDR1 is MNHEY and CDR2 is SMNVEV (reference sequence). V lost 2 bases and J lost 0; bases outside the gene matches: 5.

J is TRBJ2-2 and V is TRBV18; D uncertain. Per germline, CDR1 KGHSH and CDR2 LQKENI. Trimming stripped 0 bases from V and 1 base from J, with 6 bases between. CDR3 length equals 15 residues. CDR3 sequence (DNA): TGTGCCAGCTCACCACCGCGAATGAACACCGGGGAGCTGTTTTTT. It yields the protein CASSPPRMNTGELFF. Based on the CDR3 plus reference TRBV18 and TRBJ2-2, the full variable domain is NAGVMQNPRHLVRRRGQEARLRCSPMKGHSHVYWYRQLPEEGLKFMVYLQKENIIDESGMPKERFSAEFPKEGPSILRIQQVVRGDSAAYFCASSPPRMNTGELFFGEGSRLTVL.

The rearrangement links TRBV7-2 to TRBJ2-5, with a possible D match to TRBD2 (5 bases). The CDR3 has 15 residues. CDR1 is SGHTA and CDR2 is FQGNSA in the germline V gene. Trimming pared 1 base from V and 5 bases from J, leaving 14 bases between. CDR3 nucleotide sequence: TGTGCCAGCAGCTTAGTACGGGCGGGCCGGGAGACCCAGTACTTC. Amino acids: CASSLVRAGRETQYF.

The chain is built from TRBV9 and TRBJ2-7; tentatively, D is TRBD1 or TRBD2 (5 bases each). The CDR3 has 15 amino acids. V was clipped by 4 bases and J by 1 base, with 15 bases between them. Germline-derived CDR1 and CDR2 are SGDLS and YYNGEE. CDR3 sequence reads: CASSPFGGTSYEQYF. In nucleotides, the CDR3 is TGTGCCAGCAGCCCTTTTGGGGGTACATCCTACGAGCAGTACTTC.

The CDR3 DNA sequence: TGTGCCAGCAGCTTAGCCCCGGGCAGGGGGGGCAACTATGGCTACACCTTC. It is translated as CASSLAPGRGGNYGYTF. The chain couples TRBV7-9 to TRBJ1-2; 7 positions match TRBD1. In germline, CDR1 is SEHNR, CDR2 FQNEAQ (reference sequence). V shed 0 bases, J shed 2 bases, and the junction held 9 bases outside the gene matches. The CDR3 is made up of 17 amino acids. The full variable domain, in which reference TRBV7-9 and TRBJ1-2 provide the parts outside the CDR3, is DTGVSQNPRHKITKRGQNVTFRCDPISEHNRLYWYRQTLGQGPEFLTYFQNEAQLEKSRLLSDRFSAERPKGSFSTLEIQRTEQGDSAMYLCASSLAPGRGGNYGYTFGSGTRLTVV.

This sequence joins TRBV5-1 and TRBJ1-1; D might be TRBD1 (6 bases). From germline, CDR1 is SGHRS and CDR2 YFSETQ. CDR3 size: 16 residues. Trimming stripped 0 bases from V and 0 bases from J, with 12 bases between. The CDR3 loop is CASSLVRGNMNTEAFF. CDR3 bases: TGCGCCAGCAGCTTGGTCAGGGGAAACATGAACACTGAAGCTTTCTTT.

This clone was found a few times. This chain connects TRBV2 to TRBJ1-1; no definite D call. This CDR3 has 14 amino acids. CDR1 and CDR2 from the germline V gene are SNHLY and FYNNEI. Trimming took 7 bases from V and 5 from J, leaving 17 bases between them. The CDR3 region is CASTTDLGRTEAFF. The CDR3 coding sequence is TGTGCCAGCACAACCGATTTAGGGAGGACTGAAGCTTTCTTT.

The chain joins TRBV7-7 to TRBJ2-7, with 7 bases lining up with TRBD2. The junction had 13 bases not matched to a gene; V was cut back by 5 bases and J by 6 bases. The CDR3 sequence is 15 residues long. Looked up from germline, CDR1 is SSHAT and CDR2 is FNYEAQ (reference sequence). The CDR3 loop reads CASSPSGNSLGEQYF. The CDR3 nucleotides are TGTGCCAGCAGCCCGAGCGGGAATAGTCTGGGCGAGCAGTACTTC. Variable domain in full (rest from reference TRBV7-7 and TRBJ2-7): GAGVSQSPRYKVTKRGQDVTLRCDPISSHATLYWYQQALGQGPEFLTYFNYEAQPDKSGLPSDRFSAERPEGSISTLTIQRTEQRDSAMYRCASSPSGNSLGEQYFGPGTRLTVT.

CDR3 sequence reads: CAWREGPGRRFYEQYF. CDR3 DNA sequence: TGTGCCTGGAGAGAAGGACCCGGACGGCGGTTCTACGAGCAGTACTTC. The chain uses TRBV30 and TRBJ2-7, with D uncertain. The length of the CDR3 is 16 residues. Deletions cut 3 bases from V and 3 bases from J, with 21 bases between. CDR1 and CDR2 (germline): GTSNPN, SVGIG (reference sequence).

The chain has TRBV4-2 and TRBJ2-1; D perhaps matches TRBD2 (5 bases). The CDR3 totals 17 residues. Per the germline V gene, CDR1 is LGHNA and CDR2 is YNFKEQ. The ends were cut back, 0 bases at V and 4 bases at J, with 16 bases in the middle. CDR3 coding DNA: TGTGCCAGCAGCCAAGATCCGGTGAGGGTGGATTACAATGAGCAGTTCTTC. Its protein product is CASSQDPVRVDYNEQFF.

The CDR3, as DNA: TGCGCCAGCGGGAGGGGGACAGCGGCAGATACGCAGTATTTT. Translated: CASGRGTAADTQYF. J is TRBJ2-3 and V is TRBV5-1; D may be TRBD1 or TRBD2 (7 bases each). V was trimmed by 7 bases and J by 4 bases, leaving 16 bases between them. Germline V gene lookup returns CDR1 SGHRS and CDR2 YFSETQ. The CDR3 loop spans 14 amino acids.

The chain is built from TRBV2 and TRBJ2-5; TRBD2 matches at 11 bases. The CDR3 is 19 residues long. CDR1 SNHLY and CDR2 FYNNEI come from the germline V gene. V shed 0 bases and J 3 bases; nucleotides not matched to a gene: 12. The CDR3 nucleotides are TGTGCCAGCAGTGAAGCGCTCTCACGGACTAGCGGGTTTGAAGAGACCCAGTACTTC. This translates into CASSEALSRTSGFEETQYF.

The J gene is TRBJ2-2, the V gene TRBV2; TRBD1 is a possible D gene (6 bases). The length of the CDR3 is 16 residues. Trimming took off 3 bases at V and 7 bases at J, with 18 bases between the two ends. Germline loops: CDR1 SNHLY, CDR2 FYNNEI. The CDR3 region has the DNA TGTGCCAGCAGTGACCCACACGACAGGCTTAGCGGGGAGCTGTTTTTT. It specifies CASSDPHDRLSGELFF.

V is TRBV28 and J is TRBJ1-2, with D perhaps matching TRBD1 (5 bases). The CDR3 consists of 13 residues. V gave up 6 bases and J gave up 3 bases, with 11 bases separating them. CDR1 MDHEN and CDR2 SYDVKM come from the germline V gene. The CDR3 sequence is CASSPGTHYGYTF. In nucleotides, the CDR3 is TGTGCCAGCAGCCCCGGGACCCACTATGGCTACACCTTC.

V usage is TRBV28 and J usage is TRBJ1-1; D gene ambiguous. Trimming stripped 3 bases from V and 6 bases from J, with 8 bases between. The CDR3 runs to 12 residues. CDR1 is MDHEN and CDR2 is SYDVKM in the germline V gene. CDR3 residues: CASSFNFAEAFF. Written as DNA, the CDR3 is TGTGCCAGCAGTTTTAATTTCGCTGAAGCTTTCTTT.

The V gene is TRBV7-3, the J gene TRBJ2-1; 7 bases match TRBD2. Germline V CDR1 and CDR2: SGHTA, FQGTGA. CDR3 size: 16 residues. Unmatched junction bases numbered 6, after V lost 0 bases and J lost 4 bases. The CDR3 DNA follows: TGTGCCAGCAGCTTAACGCCGTCTAGCGGATACAATGAGCAGTTCTTC. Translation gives CASSLTPSSGYNEQFF.

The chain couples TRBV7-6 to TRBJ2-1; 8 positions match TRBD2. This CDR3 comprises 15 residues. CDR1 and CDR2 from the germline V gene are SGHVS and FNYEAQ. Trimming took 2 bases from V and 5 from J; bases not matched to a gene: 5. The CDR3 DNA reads TGTGCCAGCAGCTTAATCCAGCGGGAGCACAATGAGCAGTTCTTC. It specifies CASSLIQREHNEQFF.

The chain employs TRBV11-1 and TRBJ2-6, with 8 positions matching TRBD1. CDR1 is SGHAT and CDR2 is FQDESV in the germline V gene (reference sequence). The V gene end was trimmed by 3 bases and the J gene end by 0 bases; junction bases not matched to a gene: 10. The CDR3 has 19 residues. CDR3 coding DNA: TGTGCCAGCAGCTTGACCCTGGACAGGGATAGCTCTGGGGCCAACGTCCTGACTTTC. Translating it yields CASSLTLDRDSSGANVLTF.

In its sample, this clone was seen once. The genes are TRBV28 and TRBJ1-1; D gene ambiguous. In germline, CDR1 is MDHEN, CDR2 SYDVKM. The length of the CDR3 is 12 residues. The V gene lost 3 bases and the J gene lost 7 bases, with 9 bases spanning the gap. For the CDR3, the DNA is TGTGCCAGCAGTTTCCTACAGCTTGAAGCTTTCTTT. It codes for CASSFLQLEAFF.

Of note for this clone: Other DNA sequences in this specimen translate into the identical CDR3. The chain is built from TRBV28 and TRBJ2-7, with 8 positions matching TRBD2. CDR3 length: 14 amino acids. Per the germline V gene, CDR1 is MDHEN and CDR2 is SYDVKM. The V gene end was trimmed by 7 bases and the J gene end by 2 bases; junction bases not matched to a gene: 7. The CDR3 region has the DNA TGTGCCAGCACCCCCGGGGGGGCTCCCTACGAGCAGTACTTC. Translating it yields CASTPGGAPYEQYF.

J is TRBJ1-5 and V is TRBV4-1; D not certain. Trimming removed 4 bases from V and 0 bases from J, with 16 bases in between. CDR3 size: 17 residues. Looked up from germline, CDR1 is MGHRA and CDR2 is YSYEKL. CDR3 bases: TGCGCCAGCAGCCTTAGCTTTACGGGTTATAGCAATCAGCCCCAGCATTTT. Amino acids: CASSLSFTGYSNQPQHF.

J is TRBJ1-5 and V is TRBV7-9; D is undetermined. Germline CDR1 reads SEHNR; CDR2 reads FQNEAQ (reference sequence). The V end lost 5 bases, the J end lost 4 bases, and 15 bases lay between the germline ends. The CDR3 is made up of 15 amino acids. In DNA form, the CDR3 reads TGTGCCAGCAGCGAAGGCCCCACGAGGAATCAGCCCCAGCATTTT. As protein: CASSEGPTRNQPQHF.

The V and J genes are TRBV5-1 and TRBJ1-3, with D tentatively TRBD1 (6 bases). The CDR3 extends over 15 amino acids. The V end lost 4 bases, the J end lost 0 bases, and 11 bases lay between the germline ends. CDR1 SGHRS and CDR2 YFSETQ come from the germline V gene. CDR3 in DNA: TGCGCCAGCAGCCAGGGGACCGTCTCTGGAAACACCATATATTTT. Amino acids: CASSQGTVSGNTIYF.

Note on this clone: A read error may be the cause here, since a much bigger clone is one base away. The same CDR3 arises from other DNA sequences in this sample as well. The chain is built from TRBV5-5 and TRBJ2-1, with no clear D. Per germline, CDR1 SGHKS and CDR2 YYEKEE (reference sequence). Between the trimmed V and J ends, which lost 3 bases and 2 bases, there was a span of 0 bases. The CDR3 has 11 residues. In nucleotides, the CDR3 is TGTGCCAGCAGCTCCTACAATGAGCAGTTCTTC. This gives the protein CASSSYNEQFF. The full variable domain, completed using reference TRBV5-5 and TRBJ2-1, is DAGVTQSPTHLIKTRGQQVTLRCSPISGHKSVSWYQQVLGQGPQFIFQYYEKEERGRGNFPDRFSARQFPNYSSELNVNALLLGDSALYLCASSSYNEQFFGPGTRLTVL.

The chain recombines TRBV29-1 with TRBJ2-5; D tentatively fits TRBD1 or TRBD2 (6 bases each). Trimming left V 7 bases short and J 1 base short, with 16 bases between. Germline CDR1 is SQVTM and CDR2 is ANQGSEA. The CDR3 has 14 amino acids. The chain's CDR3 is CSARAGGGQETQYF. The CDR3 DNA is TGCAGCGCTCGGGCCGGGGGCGGCCAAGAGACCCAGTACTTC.